Listed here are 29 T cell receptor beta chains from one sample, sequenced in a study of blood T cells in healthy people across ages. Alongside a J-beta primer mix, a sample-barcoded 5' primer served in a second PCR lasting about 7 to 11 cycles. TCRdb re-derived calls from the 5' RACE reads in MiXCR, one entry per CDR3 protein. The sample has some 930,000 distinct CDR3 sequences; 25% to 35% are singletons. Another study also made use of these data, one on T cells of mothers and their children.

Sequencing was carried out using blood. These receptors all stem from a woman aged 40 to 55 in good health.

Points on this clonotype: A much larger clonotype is one base distant, so this may be a read error. This chain connects TRBV20-1 to TRBJ2-1; the D gene is possibly TRBD2 (6 bases). This CDR3 contains 15 residues. CDR1 DFQATT and CDR2 SNEGSKA come from the germline V gene (reference sequence). The germline V and J ends were trimmed by 2 bases and 10 bases, with 21 bases remaining between them. DNA for the CDR3: TGCAGTGCTAGACCCCAGGAGGGGCTTGGCTACGAGCAGTTCTTC. This codes for CSARPQEGLGYEQFF.

This clonotype came up a few times. V usage is TRBV9 and J usage is TRBJ1-3; TRBD1 matches at 9 bases. Germline CDR1 reads SGDLS; CDR2 reads YYNGEE. The J segment lost 0 bases and the V segment lost 2 bases, leaving 12 bases of the junction unmatched. The CDR3 is 19 residues long. CDR3 loop: CASSVGTGRYLSSGNTIYF. The CDR3, as DNA: TGTGCCAGCAGCGTGGGGACAGGGCGCTACTTGAGCTCTGGAAACACCATATATTTT.

This clonotype came up many times. The rearrangement links TRBV9 to TRBJ2-3; tentatively, D is TRBD2 (5 bases). Trimming removed 0 bases from V and 4 bases from J, with 12 bases in between. The V gene's germline CDR1 is SGDLS and CDR2 YYNGEE. The CDR3 has 15 amino acids. The CDR3 DNA is TGTGCCAGCAGCGTAGGAGGGATGGGCGCAGATACGCAGTATTTT. This translates into CASSVGGMGADTQYF. The full variable domain, with the rest looked up from reference TRBV9 and TRBJ2-3, is DSGVTQTPKHLITATGQRVTLRCSPRSGDLSVYWYQQSLDQGLQFLIQYYNGEERAKGNILERFSAQQFPDLHSELNLSSLELGDSALYFCASSVGGMGADTQYFGPGTRLTVL.

The chain combines TRBV6-2 or TRBV6-3 with TRBJ2-1; D assignment may be TRBD1 or TRBD2 (7 bases each). The germline gives CDR1 MNHEY, CDR2 SVGEGT. The CDR3 sequence is 14 residues long. With 3 bases removed from V and 9 bases from J, the gap between germline ends came to 15 bases. CDR3 sequence: CASSYQQGRGEQFF. In DNA form, the CDR3 reads TGTGCCAGCAGTTATCAACAGGGGAGGGGTGAGCAGTTCTTC.

This clonotype was observed a few times. CDR3 sequence: CASSHPKGAAGYTF. Written as DNA, the CDR3 is TGTGCCAGCAGTCACCCGAAGGGGGCGGCCGGCTACACCTTC. The chain couples TRBV2 to TRBJ1-2; 7 bases fit TRBD1. Germline V lookup: CDR1 SNHLY, CDR2 FYNNEI. V trimming: 5 bases; J trimming: 8 bases; junction bases outside the gene matches: 11. The CDR3 totals 14 residues.

This clonotype was found a few times. This sequence joins TRBV11-3 and TRBJ2-3; D possibly corresponds to TRBD2 (6 bases). CDR1 and CDR2 (germline): SGHNT, YENEEA. CDR3 size: 13 residues. The germline V and J ends were trimmed by 5 bases and 6 bases, with 12 bases remaining between them. CDR3 loop: CASSAGFLDTQYF. CDR3 in DNA: TGTGCCAGCAGCGCGGGATTTTTGGATACGCAGTATTTT.

This chain connects TRBV10-3 to TRBJ1-2; D possibly corresponds to TRBD1 (6 bases). Trimming pared 6 bases from V and 2 bases from J, leaving 10 bases between. The V gene's germline CDR1 is ENHRY and CDR2 SYGVKD. This CDR3 comprises 13 residues. CDR3 coding DNA: TGTGCCATCAGCGGACAGCCCAACTATGGCTACACCTTC. It yields the protein CAISGQPNYGYTF.

This sequence joins TRBV10-2 and TRBJ2-1, with TRBD2 identical over 12 bases. Unmatched junction bases numbered 11, after V lost 3 bases and J lost 8 bases. CDR3 size: 17 residues. Germline CDR1 and CDR2: WSHSY and SAAADI. The CDR3 DNA reads as TGCGCCAGCAGTGAAGTCCTGACTAGCGGGGGTAGGGATGAGCAGTTCTTC. Its protein is CASSEVLTSGGRDEQFF.

Ten or more counts support this clonotype. The J gene is TRBJ2-6, the V gene TRBV7-2, with 9 bases fitting TRBD1. The junction had 8 bases not matched to a gene; V was cut back by 7 bases and J by 4 bases. This CDR3 comprises 16 residues. The germline V gene has CDR1 SGHTA and CDR2 FQGNSA. The CDR3 DNA sequence: TGTGCCAGCACCCCGGGACAGGGACCCGGGGCCAACGTCCTGACTTTC. Translating gives CASTPGQGPGANVLTF.

Only a few counts were recorded for this clonotype. The rearrangement joins TRBV27 to TRBJ1-5, with TRBD1 as a possible D gene (6 bases). Germline-derived CDR1 and CDR2 are MNHEY and SMNVEV (reference sequence). V shed 5 bases and J shed 0 bases, with 26 bases lying between them. The CDR3 has 20 residues. The CDR3 here is CASSPRGGHTKGYSNQPQHF. The CDR3 DNA sequence: TGTGCCAGCAGTCCGCGGGGGGGACACACCAAAGGGTATAGCAATCAGCCCCAGCATTTT.

A word on this clonotype: One end of the junction does not line up with germline, which may come from a read error. The J gene is TRBJ2-7, the V gene TRBV9; a weak D match, TRBD1 (5 bases). CDR3 length equals 15 residues. Germline CDR1 and CDR2: SGDLS and YYNGEE. The CDR3 nucleotides read TGTGCCAGCAACGTAGATGGGCTGGGGCCGCACGAGCAGTACTTC. This gives the protein CASNVDGLGPHEQYF.

The rearrangement links TRBV2 to TRBJ2-7; D is tentatively TRBD1 or TRBD2 (5 bases each). The germline V and J ends were trimmed by 3 bases and 3 bases, with 12 bases remaining between them. The CDR3 length is 14 residues. Looked up from germline, CDR1 is SNHLY and CDR2 is FYNNEI. The CDR3 reads CASSDEGSFYEQYF. CDR3 bases: TGTGCCAGCAGTGATGAGGGGTCGTTCTACGAGCAGTACTTC.

For this clonotype: With a much larger clone just one base away, this may be a read error. The V and J genes are TRBV4-3 and TRBJ2-1; 11 positions match TRBD2. CDR1 is LGHNA and CDR2 is YSLEER in the germline V gene. The CDR3 has 19 amino acids. The V segment lost 4 bases and the J segment 5 bases; nucleotides outside the gene matches: 16. CDR3 loop: CASSREGISGGAHHNEQFF. The CDR3 DNA sequence: TGCGCCAGCAGCCGAGAGGGAATTAGCGGGGGGGCCCACCACAATGAGCAGTTCTTC.

This clonotype was detected many times. This chain connects TRBV28 to TRBJ2-7; D uncertain. The CDR3 has 14 residues. Germline CDR1 and CDR2: MDHEN and SYDVKM. Trimming left V 5 bases short and J 4 bases short, with 15 bases between. This CDR3 reads CASSPKAWPYEQYF. CDR3 DNA: TGTGCCAGCAGTCCGAAGGCGTGGCCTTACGAGCAGTACTTC.

This chain joins TRBV28 and TRBJ1-1; 9 nucleotides agree with TRBD1. The CDR3 consists of 15 residues. Germline V lookup: CDR1 MDHEN, CDR2 SYDVKM. J lost 5 bases, V lost 3 bases, and 7 bases had no gene match. CDR3 nucleotides: TGTGCCAGCAGTTTCTCGGACAGGGGAGAGACTGAAGCTTTCTTT. Translated, it gives CASSFSDRGETEAFF.

At least ten counts were recorded for this clonotype. The chain carries TRBV5-1 and TRBJ2-7; D tentatively reads TRBD1 or TRBD2 (5 bases each). V was shortened by 0 bases and J by 0 bases, with 10 bases between the two germline ends. Per germline, CDR1 SGHRS and CDR2 YFSETQ. The CDR3 is 15 amino acids. The chain's CDR3 is CASSLESGSSYEQYF. Written as DNA, the CDR3 is TGCGCCAGCAGCTTGGAATCAGGGAGCTCCTACGAGCAGTACTTC.

As concerns this clonotype: A much more abundant neighbour one base away suggests this may be a read error. The chain combines TRBV7-2 with TRBJ1-2; 11 bases match TRBD1. This CDR3 has 15 amino acids. The V gene end was trimmed by 5 bases and the J gene end by 6 bases; junction bases not matched to a gene: 8. Germline V lookup: CDR1 SGHTA, CDR2 FQGNSA. This CDR3 reads CTSSPWTGGRDGYTF. The CDR3 region has the DNA TGTACCAGCAGCCCGTGGACAGGGGGCCGGGATGGCTACACCTTC.

This chain joins TRBV5-4 and TRBJ2-3; TRBD2 matches 13 bases. Per the germline V gene, CDR1 is SGHNT and CDR2 is YYREEE (reference sequence). CDR3 length: 15 amino acids. J was trimmed by 10 bases and V by 1 base; bases with no gene match: 6. CDR3: CASSLTSGGAYPQYF. In DNA form, the CDR3 reads TGTGCCAGCAGCTTGACTAGCGGGGGGGCATATCCGCAGTATTTT.

The V gene is TRBV27, the J gene TRBJ2-7, with 9 bases that match TRBD2. Germline loops: CDR1 MNHEY, CDR2 SMNVEV (reference sequence). V was clipped by 2 bases and J by 2 bases; unmatched bases: 7. The CDR3 covers 16 residues. The CDR3 loop reads CASSLTPLAGPYEQYF. The CDR3 bases are TGTGCCAGCAGTTTAACCCCGCTAGCGGGGCCCTACGAGCAGTACTTC.

This clonotype has at least ten counts. The chain employs TRBV7-3 and TRBJ2-6, with D perhaps TRBD2 (5 bases). The ends were cut back, 5 bases at V and 0 bases at J, with 17 bases in the middle. There are 18 residues in the CDR3. Germline V gives CDR1 SGHTA, CDR2 FQGTGA. The CDR3 spells CASSLLSTGNSGANVLTF. CDR3 nucleotides: TGTGCCAGCAGCCTCCTGTCGACGGGAAACTCTGGGGCCAACGTCCTGACTTTC.

The rearrangement links TRBV5-1 to TRBJ2-3; D perhaps matches TRBD2 (5 bases). Germline CDR1 reads SGHRS; CDR2 reads YFSETQ. The CDR3 loop spans 17 amino acids. V gave up 1 base and J gave up 3 bases, with 18 bases separating them. The CDR3 coding sequence is TGCGCCAGCAGCTTGTCAGCGGTGATGAGGGAAACAGATACGCAGTATTTT. The encoded protein is CASSLSAVMRETDTQYF.

The chain has TRBV24-1 and TRBJ2-1; the match to TRBD1 covers 8 bases. This CDR3 region has 14 residues. With V trimmed by 12 bases and J by 8 bases, 14 bases remained unmatched. The germline CDR1 and CDR2 sequences are KGHDR and SFDVKD. The CDR3 nucleotides read TGTGCCGCCAATCTCGGACAGGGCGGGGATGAGCAGTTCTTC. Protein sequence: CAANLGQGGDEQFF.

Concerning this clonotype: One end of the junction varies from germline; a read error may be responsible. The V and J genes are TRBV14 and TRBJ2-3; D remains unclear. Germline V gene data show CDR1 as SGHDN and CDR2 as FVKESK. The CDR3 runs to 15 residues. DNA for the CDR3: TGTACCAGCAGCCATGTTGCAGGTCGAATAGATACGCAGTATTTT. Translating it yields CTSSHVAGRIDTQYF.

The chain employs TRBV10-3 and TRBJ1-1; D remains unclear. Trimming left V 0 bases short and J 2 bases short, with 7 bases between. Germline lookup yields CDR1 ENHRY and CDR2 SYGVKD. The length of the CDR3 is 14 residues. CDR3 region: CAISESEYNTEAFF. The CDR3, as DNA: TGTGCCATCAGTGAGTCGGAGTATAACACTGAAGCTTTCTTT.

This clonotype was seen at least ten times. The rearrangement joins TRBV28 to TRBJ2-7; 11 nucleotides line up with TRBD1. This CDR3 has 13 amino acids. Germline loops: CDR1 MDHEN, CDR2 SYDVKM. V was clipped by 5 bases and J by 6 bases; unmatched bases: 3. The CDR3 bases are TGTGCCAGCAGTAAGGACAGGGGGCGCGAGCAGTACTTC. Translation: CASSKDRGREQYF.

This clonotype came up many times. The V call is TRBV6-5, the J call TRBJ1-2; D might be TRBD1 (5 bases). From germline, CDR1 is MNHEY and CDR2 SVGAGI. V lost 2 bases and J lost 8, with 9 bases in between. This CDR3 contains 12 residues. CDR3 coding DNA: TGTGCCAGCAGTTACGCGGGGGAGGGCTACACCTTC. Translation gives CASSYAGEGYTF.

This clonotype came up a few times. This rearrangement joins TRBV10-3 to TRBJ2-6; 11 positions agree with TRBD1. CDR1 ENHRY and CDR2 SYGVKD come from the germline V gene. The CDR3 covers 18 residues. V lost 8 bases and J lost 0; bases outside the gene matches: 9. CDR3 DNA sequence: TGTGCCATCTTACAAGGGACAGGGGGGGACTCTGGGGCCAACGTCCTGACTTTC. This codes for CAILQGTGGDSGANVLTF.

The rearrangement links TRBV5-1 to TRBJ1-5, with D maybe TRBD1 (5 bases). Trimming removed 5 bases from V and 3 bases from J, with 9 bases in between. This CDR3 region has 13 residues. CDR1 is SGHRS and CDR2 is YFSETQ in the germline V gene. The CDR3 sequence: CASSGGDNQPQHF. The CDR3 nucleotides read TGCGCCAGCAGTGGGGGGGACAATCAGCCCCAGCATTTT.

This clonotype was recorded many times. V is TRBV5-4 and J is TRBJ1-2, with D unclear. In germline, CDR1 is SGHNT, CDR2 YYREEE (reference sequence). The CDR3 consists of 16 residues. The V end lost 4 bases, the J end lost 6 bases, and 22 bases lay between the germline ends. In DNA form, the CDR3 reads TGTGCCAGCAGCAGTTACATCGGCTACAAGGAGGATGGCTACACCTTC. This translates into CASSSYIGYKEDGYTF.